Below, one T cell receptor beta chain is given with its context. What was amplified from RNA transcripts were TCR beta CDR3 regions. Using the HTBI primer set, a first-round RT-PCR was run on the TCR CDR3. TCRdb independently ran MiXCR on the multiplex PCR reads; one entry per CDR3 protein. The sample lists under 550,000 distinct CDR3 sequences; less than 20% were seen once. The data are from a study of T cells in Graves' hyperthyroidism and ophthalmopathy. In germline, CDR1 is MNHEY, CDR2 SMNVEV (reference sequence). The CDR3 loop spans 17 amino acids. The J segment lost 8 bases and the V segment lost 7 bases, leaving 20 bases of the junction unmatched.

The chain is built from TRBV27 and TRBJ1-2; 9 bases map to TRBD1. The sequencing input was blood. This TCR was recovered from a man aged 35 to 55 with Graves' ophthalmopathy. DNA for the CDR3: TGTGCCAGCACTCATACCTGGCTGGGGACAGGGCAGGGCGGCTACACCTTC. Translation gives CASTHTWLGTGQGGYTF.